This T cell receptor beta chain was recorded in a study of brain T cells in children with intractable seizures (dated by TCRdb to about 2021). Broadly, across the study: As a first screen for immune gene transcripts, resected brain tissue from about 58 pediatric epilepsy surgery cases was run on a NanoString immunology panel. Among the roughly twelve selected surgery cases, eight also had pre-surgery blood sequenced, leaving four with brain tissue only.

This clone has a single count. Its recognized antigen is unknown. There are no base qualities to consult, and no much larger clone falls within one base. The sample's time point, from its label and the paper: blood from clinic visit 5 months post-surgery; TSC patient then seizure free. The surgery cases that showed the highest brain T cell transcript signatures were chosen for TCR beta chain sequencing of brain tissue, and of blood when it was available. Prior to surgery, the patients had been treated with at least one anti-epileptic drug. TCR-sequenced patients were children with drug-resistant epilepsy due to tuberous sclerosis complex, focal cortical dysplasia, Rasmussen encephalitis or hemimegalencephaly. Bulk genomic DNA was isolated from unsorted brain tissue and whole blood using the Monarch genomic DNA purification kit. TCR beta chain sequences were generated from genomic DNA using the immunoSEQ assay. Regarding the original processing steps: CDR3 sequences that did not begin with the conserved framework cysteine at position 104 were removed by hand. To get clonality, the normalized Shannon's Diversity Index was subtracted from one, giving values from 0 (maximal diversity) to 1 (oligoclonal). Differences in the frequency of the same CDR3 between samples, such as brain versus blood, were assessed with chi-squared comparison-of-proportions tests. Public clonotypes were identified through searches of immuneACCESS, and similarity to known antiviral clonotypes was evaluated with the VDJdb browser. TCRdb mirrors the immuneACCESS table, restricted to in-frame sequences. Some clones are absent from its copies; in checked studies, under half trace to an unresolved V gene, and the reason for the others is unknown. Clone size and V and J calls were adopted from that table, with D and trimming inferred from the DNA. This sample gives a few hundred thousand clones in total; over 90% of them show up just once. Around 6% of the sample is taken by the ten largest.

Here is what the overall study found, with its caveats: Viral specificity was inferred solely from CDR3 sequence similarity, and the HCMV serostatus of the patients was not known. Because sequencing depth differed between pre- and post-surgery blood, the absence of clones from the pre-surgery sample may reflect undersampling.

The clonotype originates from a boy in the first two years of life with tuberous sclerosis and intractable seizures. Source: peripheral blood, taken more than 4 months after surgery.

DNA sequence: TGTGCCAGCAGCCTACAGCAGAAACCTAACATTCAGTACTTC. This encodes CASSLQQKPNIQYF. The chain was built from TRBV11-2 and TRBJ2-4, with no confident D gene call. In the germline V gene, CDR1 corresponds to SGHAT and CDR2 to FQNNGV. The CDR3 starts with the cysteine, ends with the phenylalanine, and has 14 residues. The read is trimmed to its CDR3 DNA, 42 bases read in frame from base 1. V drops 5 bases and J drops 7 bases, leaving 15 bases in between.